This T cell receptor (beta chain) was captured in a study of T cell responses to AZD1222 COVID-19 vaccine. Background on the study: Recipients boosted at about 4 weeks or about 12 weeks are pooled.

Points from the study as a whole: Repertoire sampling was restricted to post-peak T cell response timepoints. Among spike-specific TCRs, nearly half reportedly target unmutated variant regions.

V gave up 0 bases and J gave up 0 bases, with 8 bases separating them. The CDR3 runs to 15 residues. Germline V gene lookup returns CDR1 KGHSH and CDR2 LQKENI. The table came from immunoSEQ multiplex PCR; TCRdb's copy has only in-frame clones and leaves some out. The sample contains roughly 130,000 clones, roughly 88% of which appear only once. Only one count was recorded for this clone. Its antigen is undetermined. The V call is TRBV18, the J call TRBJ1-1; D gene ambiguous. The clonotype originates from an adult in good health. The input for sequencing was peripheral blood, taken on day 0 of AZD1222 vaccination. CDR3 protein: CASSPPSRLNTEAFF. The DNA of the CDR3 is TGTGCCAGCTCACCACCTAGCCGGCTGAACACTGAAGCTTTCTTT.